This T cell receptor (beta chain) appears in the sequencing data of a study of blood T cell repertoires in COVID-19. The repertoire was sequenced with immunoSEQ multiplex PCR; TCRdb's copy has only in-frame clones and lacks some. This table has fewer than 250,000 clones, about 84% appearing once. The CDR3 sequence is 15 residues long. V lost 0 bases and J 0 bases, leaving 7 bases between the germline ends. Germline V gene sequence: CDR1 SGHRS, CDR2 YFSETQ. The receptor comes from a woman older than 75 with COVID-19, enrolled during active disease. The chain has TRBV5-1 and TRBJ2-1; D remains ambiguous. Source material: peripheral blood. CDR3 protein: CASSLEPSSYNEQFF. CDR3 nucleotides: TGCGCCAGCAGCTTGGAACCGAGCTCCTACAATGAGCAGTTCTTC.